One and the same sample provided the 14 T cell receptor beta chains below, sequenced in a study of shared clonotypes between healthy human individuals (dated by TCRdb to about 2020). Libraries were made using the immunoSEQ multiplex PCR assay. This immuneACCESS table, as held by TCRdb, lists in-frame sequences with V and J called but not all clones. Of the missing ones, under half trace to an unresolved V gene in checked studies; the others have no known cause. Within this sample are hundreds of thousands of clones, with about three quarters of them counted one time only. The top ten clones comprise around 2% of the sample. Sequences were obtained from memory CD4+ T cells sorted from blood. The sample's cell subset or site label, decoded: CD45RA-negative fraction. The receptors originated from a woman under 40 in good health.

The chain couples TRBV28 to TRBJ2-7; a weak D match, TRBD2 (5 bases). V was clipped by 3 bases and J by 1 base, with 13 bases between them. CDR1 and CDR2 from the germline V gene are MDHEN and SYDVKM. The CDR3 runs 15 residues. The CDR3 region has the DNA TGTGCCAGCAGTTTCCGCGGGTTCTCATCCTACGAGCAGTACTTC. This sequence encodes CASSFRGFSSYEQYF.

The genes are TRBV2 and TRBJ1-6; D gene ambiguous. Trimming removed 7 bases at V and 7 bases at J, with 14 bases between. Germline assignment: CDR1 SNHLY and CDR2 FYNNEI. This CDR3 has 14 amino acids. CDR3 in DNA: TGTGCCAGCACCCAACGTGCCAGGAATTCACCCCTCCACTTT. Encoded protein: CASTQRARNSPLHF.

The genes are TRBV18 and TRBJ1-3; possible D gene TRBD1, 5 bases. This CDR3 has 16 residues. Trimming took off 3 bases at V and 2 bases at J, with 14 bases between the two ends. Germline values: CDR1 KGHSH, CDR2 LQKENI. Here the CDR3 reads CASSPRPGNAGNTIYF. CDR3 in DNA: TGTGCCAGCTCACCCCGCCCAGGGAACGCTGGAAACACCATATATTTT.

This clone has more than one count but fewer than ten. J is TRBJ2-3 and V is TRBV27; D perhaps matches TRBD2 (5 bases). V lost 3 bases to trimming and J lost 4 bases, with 14 bases between them. The CDR3 length is 15 residues. Looked up from germline, CDR1 is MNHEY and CDR2 is SMNVEV (reference sequence). The CDR3, as DNA: TGTGCCAGCAGTTTTGTGGCTAGCTCCCCAGATACGCAGTATTTT. It codes for CASSFVASSPDTQYF.

The chain couples TRBV5-1 to TRBJ2-3; 7 bases are a match to TRBD2. V was clipped by 5 bases and J by 2 bases; unmatched bases: 8. The CDR3 runs 15 residues. Per the germline V gene, CDR1 is SGHRS and CDR2 is YFSETQ. DNA for the CDR3: TGCGCCAGCAGGCAGCGGGGTGGAGCCACAGATACGCAGTATTTT. This gives the protein CASRQRGGATDTQYF.

This rearrangement joins TRBV28 to TRBJ2-7; 13 bases line up with TRBD2. Germline V CDR1 and CDR2: MDHEN, SYDVKM. V lost 4 bases, J lost 3 bases, and 21 bases stayed unmatched. The CDR3 length is 21 residues. The DNA of the CDR3 is TGTGCCAGCAGTTCGTTACATCTCTCCGGGACTAGCGGGACCACGAACTACGAGCAGTACTTC. Its protein is CASSSLHLSGTSGTTNYEQYF. The full variable domain, its missing parts supplied by reference TRBV28 and TRBJ2-7, is DVKVTQSSRYLVKRTGEKVFLECVQDMDHENMFWYRQDPGLGLRLIYFSYDVKMKEKGDIPEGYSVSREKKERFSLILESASTNQTSMYLCASSSLHLSGTSGTTNYEQYFGPGTRLTVT.

This clone was seen more than once but under ten times. V gene TRBV25-1 combines with J gene TRBJ1-1; D gene unclear. Trimming took 1 base from V and 12 from J, leaving 15 bases between them. The CDR3 is 13 residues long. Germline loops: CDR1 MGHDK, CDR2 SYGVNS. The CDR3: CASSEWAREETFF. CDR3 DNA sequence: TGTGCCAGCAGTGAATGGGCCAGAGAGGAAACTTTCTTT.

This chain joins TRBV19 and TRBJ1-4, with D possibly being TRBD1 (5 bases). The germline V and J ends were trimmed by 4 bases and 4 bases, with 10 bases remaining between them. The CDR3 contains 14 residues. Per the germline V gene, CDR1 is LNHDA and CDR2 is SQIVND (reference sequence). In DNA form, the CDR3 reads TGTGCCAGTAGTACGGGGGAAGATAATGAAAAACTGTTTTTT. Translated: CASSTGEDNEKLFF.

This clone has a single count. The chain combines TRBV5-1 with TRBJ2-7; D remains ambiguous. Germline CDR1 is SGHRS and CDR2 is YFSETQ. V was shortened by 2 bases and J by 5 bases, with 17 bases between the two germline ends. This CDR3 is 15 amino acids long. CDR3 region: CASSLNLGSSDEQYF. CDR3 nucleotide sequence: TGCGCCAGCAGCTTAAATCTGGGGTCTTCCGACGAGCAGTACTTC.

This clone came up a few times. The V and J genes are TRBV7-3 and TRBJ2-6, with D possibly matching TRBD2 (6 bases). CDR3 length equals 16 residues. CDR1 is SGHTA, CDR2 FQGTGA, per germline. Trimming took 5 bases from V and 4 from J, leaving 15 bases between them. This CDR3 is CASSHYSGAGANVLTF. The CDR3 DNA reads TGTGCCAGCAGCCACTACTCGGGAGCCGGGGCCAACGTCCTGACTTTC.

This chain joins TRBV20-1 and TRBJ2-1; D is uncertain. The CDR3 has 11 residues. Germline CDR1 and CDR2: DFQATT and SNEGSKA (reference sequence). V was trimmed by 4 bases and J by 6 bases, leaving 7 bases between them. The CDR3 spells CSAKMFNEQFF. The DNA of the CDR3 is TGCAGTGCTAAGATGTTCAATGAGCAGTTCTTC.

The gene calls are TRBV5-1 and TRBJ2-5, with D perhaps assigned TRBD1 or TRBD2 (5 bases each). The germline V and J ends were trimmed by 7 bases and 4 bases, with 20 bases remaining between them. CDR3 length: 15 residues. Looked up from germline, CDR1 is SGHRS and CDR2 is YFSETQ. This chain's CDR3 is CASADDRGGGETQYF. In DNA, the CDR3 is TGCGCCAGCGCCGACGATCGGGGCGGTGGAGAGACCCAGTACTTC.

Only a few counts were recorded for this clone. The V call is TRBV27, the J call TRBJ2-2, with D perhaps TRBD2 (5 bases). The CDR3 has 14 residues. CDR1 is MNHEY, CDR2 SMNVEV, per germline (reference sequence). V lost 3 bases and J lost 7, with 12 bases in between. The CDR3 bases are TGTGCCAGCAGTTTGGGTCGGGGTAACGGGGAGCTGTTTTTT. Protein product: CASSLGRGNGELFF.

J is TRBJ1-2 and V is TRBV28, with a weak D call TRBD1 (5 bases). Germline V lookup: CDR1 MDHEN, CDR2 SYDVKM. The ends were cut back, 6 bases at V and 0 bases at J, with 14 bases in the middle. This CDR3 region has 15 residues. This chain's CDR3 is CASSFPAQANYGYTF. DNA of the CDR3: TGTGCCAGCAGCTTCCCGGCACAGGCTAACTATGGCTACACCTTC.